Included here is one T cell receptor beta chain sequence, with context. The antigen remains undetermined. The data belong to a study of T cells after yellow fever vaccination. Study context: SMART-Seq v4 Ultra Low Input prepared the low-cell-number fractions.

Researchers made TCR cDNA using 5'RACE template switching, and this step added a universal primer site and UMIs. TCRdb used MiXCR to reprocess the 5' RACE reads, holding one entry per CDR3 protein. The sample yields hundreds of thousands of distinct CDR3 sequences, about 5.2% seen once. Study results and caveats: Weaker, the secondary response peaked sooner, at day 5 versus 15.

V was clipped by 5 bases and J by 7 bases, with 14 bases between them. The CDR3 extends over 13 amino acids. Germline CDR1 reads SGHTA; CDR2 reads FQGNSA. The chain links TRBV7-2 to TRBJ1-1; weak D call: TRBD1 (5 bases). The receptor comes from a young man who received the YFV17D yellow fever vaccine. The sample consisted of CD4+ T cells sorted from PBMCs, taken on the day of the yellow fever booster vaccination. The CDR3 DNA sequence: TGTGCCAGCAGCCTAGACAGATACAGTGAAGCTTTCTTT. This gives the protein CASSLDRYSEAFF. The whole variable domain, filled in from reference TRBV7-2 and TRBJ1-1, reads GAGVSQSPSNKVTEKGKDVELRCDPISGHTALYWYRQSLGQGLEFLIYFQGNSAPDKSGLPSDRFSAERTGGSVSTLTIQRTQQEDSAVYLCASSLDRYSEAFFGQGTRLTVV.